The 21 T cell receptor beta chains below all came from one sample that was sequenced in a study of CD8 T cells in acute hepatitis C reinfection. Study-level results: All groups preferentially used TRBV04 and TRBV06, which was not due to overrepresentation in the naive pool.

Only in-frame clones appear in the TCRdb table, and some are missing; sequencing was by immunoSEQ multiplex PCR. The sample yields roughly 1,400 clones, around half seen once. Time point described: acute HCV infection, within 168 days of estimated infection date. The hepatitis C virus-specific receptor repertoire was characterized directly ex vivo, with no prior expansion in culture. Here the sequenced sample was HCV NS3-1073 tetramer-sorted CD8+ T cells from PBMCs, taken during acute infection. The receptor source for this set is a woman aged 18-30 years who spontaneously cleared hepatitis C infection.

The J gene is TRBJ2-2, the V gene TRBV25-1; weak D call: TRBD2 (6 bases). V was trimmed by 7 bases and J by 4 bases, leaving 10 bases between them. The CDR3 is 13 amino acids. The germline gives CDR1 MGHDK, CDR2 SYGVNS. The CDR3 nucleotides read TGTGCCAGCACACTAGCCGGCACCGGGGAGCTGTTTTTT. This sequence encodes CASTLAGTGELFF.

The chain combines TRBV2 with TRBJ2-3; 12 positions match TRBD2. V was clipped by 7 bases and J by 4 bases; unmatched bases: 6. CDR1 SNHLY and CDR2 FYNNEI come from the germline V gene. The CDR3 has 15 residues. The CDR3, as DNA: TGTGCCAGCAACAGACTAGCGGGAGCTTCAGATACGCAGTATTTT. This encodes CASNRLAGASDTQYF.

This clone was counted between two and nine times. In the same sample, other DNA sequences code for this CDR3. The chain uses TRBV6-5 and TRBJ1-2; D might be TRBD1 (6 bases). V was cut by 9 bases and J by 8 bases, with 10 bases left in between. This CDR3 region has 10 residues. Looked up from germline, CDR1 is MNHEY and CDR2 is SVGAGI. CDR3 coding DNA: TGTGCCAGTTGGGGGGGCGGCTACACCTTC. Translating gives CASWGGGYTF.

The chain links TRBV21-1 to TRBJ2-3; the D call in the table, TRBD2, was not verified against the DNA. TRBV21-1 corresponds to a pseudogene. This CDR3 spans 16 amino acids. DNA for the CDR3: TGTGCCAGCAGCAAAGTTTTGCGGAAGTACACAGATACGCAGTATTTT. This codes for CASSKVLRKYTDTQYF.

J is TRBJ2-7 and V is TRBV14, with a weak D call TRBD2 (6 bases). Between the trimmed V and J ends, which lost 4 bases and 7 bases, there was a span of 17 bases. The CDR3 length is 14 residues. In germline, CDR1 is SGHDN, CDR2 FVKESK. The CDR3 nucleotides are TGTGCCAGCAGCCCTAGCGCTCGGGAGTGGGAGCAGTACTTC. Translated: CASSPSAREWEQYF.

CDR3 in amino acids: CAWGARVRKTYGYTF. Written as DNA, the CDR3 is TGTGCCTGGGGGGCCCGCGTTAGAAAGACCTATGGCTACACCTTC. The chain joins TRBV30 to TRBJ1-2; D possibly corresponds to TRBD1 (5 bases). Germline CDR1 reads GTSNPN; CDR2 reads SVGIG (reference sequence). The V gene lost 5 bases and the J gene lost 4 bases, with 20 bases spanning the gap. The length of the CDR3 is 15 residues.

V gene TRBV6-5 combines with J gene TRBJ2-1; TRBD1 agrees at 9 bases. CDR3 length: 14 residues. CDR1 and CDR2 (germline): MNHEY, SVGAGI. Trimming removed 7 bases from V and 5 bases from J; junction bases left unmatched: 6. CDR3 sequence reads: CASIGQGKHNEQFF. The CDR3, as DNA: TGTGCCAGCATCGGACAGGGGAAACACAATGAGCAGTTCTTC.

This sequence joins TRBV27 and TRBJ2-1, with a tentative D call TRBD2 (5 bases). CDR3 size: 17 residues. Germline V CDR1 and CDR2: MNHEY, SMNVEV (reference sequence). V was trimmed by 5 bases and J by 4 bases, leaving 21 bases between them. CDR3 sequence: CASSHQSGDPRYNEQFF. As DNA, the CDR3 is TGTGCCAGCAGTCACCAAAGCGGCGACCCTCGATACAATGAGCAGTTCTTC.

The chain combines TRBV7-8 with TRBJ2-3; 9 bases line up with TRBD2. CDR1 is SGHVS, CDR2 FQNEAQ, per germline. This CDR3 is built from 19 residues. V lost 5 bases to trimming and J lost 5 bases; unmatched junction nucleotides: 20. This chain's CDR3 is CASSLPTASGIFGGDTQYF. For the CDR3, the DNA is TGTGCCAGCAGCCTCCCGACGGCTAGCGGGATCTTTGGGGGAGATACGCAGTATTTT. Full variable domain (missing parts from reference TRBV7-8 and TRBJ2-3): GAGVSQSPRYKVAKRGQDVALRCDPISGHVSLFWYQQALGQGPEFLTYFQNEAQLDKSGLPSDRFFAERPEGSVSTLKIQRTQQEDSAVYLCASSLPTASGIFGGDTQYFGPGTRLTVL.

This clone was observed a few times. This CDR3 is CASSTGTGHEQYF. CDR3 nucleotide sequence: TGTGCCAGCAGCACCGGGACAGGCCACGAGCAGTACTTC. This sequence joins TRBV7-2 and TRBJ2-7; 8 bases fit TRBD1. Germline CDR1 reads SGHTA; CDR2 reads FQGNSA. V was pared by 5 bases and J by 5 bases, with 5 bases of the junction left unmatched. CDR3 length: 13 amino acids. The whole variable domain, remainder taken from reference TRBV7-2 and TRBJ2-7, is GAGVSQSPSNKVTEKGKDVELRCDPISGHTALYWYRQSLGQGLEFLIYFQGNSAPDKSGLPSDRFSAERTGGSVSTLTIQRTQQEDSAVYLCASSTGTGHEQYFGPGTRLTVT.

This sequence joins TRBV6-1 and TRBJ1-2, with TRBD1 matching over 11 bases. This CDR3 spans 18 amino acids. Trimming took 0 bases from V and 4 from J; bases not matched to a gene: 10. Germline V gene lookup returns CDR1 MNHNS and CDR2 SASEGT. The CDR3 DNA follows: TGTGCCAGCAGTGAAGCGGAGATGGGGACAGGGGGAATCTATGGCTACACCTTC. Residues: CASSEAEMGTGGIYGYTF.

The chain uses TRBV10-1 and TRBJ2-1, with 9 bases identical to TRBD1. Germline V CDR1 and CDR2: WNHNN, SYGVQD (reference sequence). This CDR3 comprises 14 residues. Unmatched junction bases numbered 4, after V lost 3 bases and J lost 7 bases. The CDR3 bases are TGCGCCAGCAGTGATGGACAGGGGTCAAATGAGCAGTTCTTC. This translates into CASSDGQGSNEQFF.

In regard to this clone: A read error is possible here, since a much larger clone lies one base away. Other DNA sequences in this sample translate to the same CDR3. The V gene is TRBV7-2, the J gene TRBJ2-1, with D hard to call. Germline CDR1 reads SGHTA; CDR2 reads FQGNSA. The CDR3 spans 12 residues. V lost 1 base, J lost 5 bases, and 3 bases lay in between. CDR3 loop: CASSLEHNEQFF. The DNA for the CDR3 is TGTGCCAGCAGCTTAGAACACAATGAGCAGTTCTTC.

By its share, this clone is large (0.1 to 1%). The chain couples TRBV6-1 to TRBJ2-7, with a weak D call TRBD1 (5 bases). V was pared by 1 base and J by 1 base, with 14 bases between. Germline assignment: CDR1 MNHNS and CDR2 SASEGT. This CDR3 has 16 residues. CDR3 region: CASSEELAGLSYEQYF. For the CDR3, the DNA is TGTGCCAGCAGTGAAGAGTTGGCAGGGTTATCCTACGAGCAGTACTTC.

The chain is built from TRBV5-3 and TRBJ2-7; 8 nucleotides agree with TRBD1. TRBV5-3 is known as an ORF, though its function is uncertain. The CDR3 is 13 residues long. Losses at the gene ends were 8 bases for V and 5 bases for J; bases not matched to a gene: 9. The chain's CDR3 is CASSTGTGHEQYF. The CDR3 DNA sequence: TGTGCCAGCAGCACCGGGACAGGCCACGAGCAGTACTTC.

This clone ranks as medium-sized (0.01 to 0.1%). The CDR3 DNA is TGTGCCAGCGCGACAGGGAAGCATTCACCCCTCCACTTT. This translates into CASATGKHSPLHF. The gene calls are TRBV2 and TRBJ1-6; TRBD1 matches 7 bases. There are 13 residues in the CDR3. Per germline, CDR1 SNHLY and CDR2 FYNNEI. V was pared by 8 bases and J by 8 bases, with 6 bases of the junction left unmatched.

The rearrangement links TRBV9 to TRBJ1-3; D is uncertain. Germline V gives CDR1 SGDLS, CDR2 YYNGEE. The CDR3 extends over 16 amino acids. Trimming took off 0 bases at V and 4 bases at J, with 14 bases between the two ends. The CDR3: CASSVVDAPVGNTIYF. The CDR3 coding sequence is TGTGCCAGCAGCGTAGTAGATGCACCAGTAGGAAACACCATATATTTT.

The CDR3 spells CASAKQGEDPTGELFF. The CDR3 DNA reads TGTGCCAGCGCCAAACAGGGCGAGGATCCCACCGGGGAGCTGTTTTTT. This rearrangement joins TRBV27 to TRBJ2-2; possibly TRBD1 for D (6 bases). This CDR3 contains 16 residues. Trimming took 8 bases from V and 4 from J, leaving 20 bases between them. CDR1 and CDR2 (germline): MNHEY, SMNVEV (reference sequence).

The chain carries TRBV7-3 and TRBJ2-1, with TRBD2 as a possible D gene (6 bases). CDR3 length equals 16 residues. CDR1 and CDR2 from the germline V gene are SGHTA and FQGTGA. Trimming left V 4 bases short and J 2 bases short, with 15 bases between. CDR3 protein: CASSSPKGGPYNEQFF. The CDR3 DNA reads as TGTGCCAGCAGCTCCCCAAAGGGAGGTCCCTACAATGAGCAGTTCTTC.

This chain's CDR3 is CASSDLAGVFMNTEAFF. The CDR3 bases are TGTGCCAGCAGTGACCTGGCAGGGGTTTTTATGAACACTGAAGCTTTCTTT. The chain recombines TRBV6-1 with TRBJ1-1; D is possibly TRBD1 (6 bases). CDR1 and CDR2 from the germline V gene are MNHNS and SASEGT. The CDR3 is 17 residues long. V was shortened by 3 bases and J by 0 bases, with 17 bases between the two germline ends.

The gene calls are TRBV7-3 and TRBJ2-5, with D tentatively TRBD2 (6 bases). The V and J ends lost 5 bases and 2 bases respectively, with 18 bases between them. From germline, CDR1 is SGHTA and CDR2 FQGTGA. The CDR3 extends over 16 amino acids. The CDR3 loop is CASSTPSIAEQETQYF. The CDR3 DNA reads TGTGCCAGCAGCACCCCCTCTATAGCGGAACAAGAGACCCAGTACTTC.